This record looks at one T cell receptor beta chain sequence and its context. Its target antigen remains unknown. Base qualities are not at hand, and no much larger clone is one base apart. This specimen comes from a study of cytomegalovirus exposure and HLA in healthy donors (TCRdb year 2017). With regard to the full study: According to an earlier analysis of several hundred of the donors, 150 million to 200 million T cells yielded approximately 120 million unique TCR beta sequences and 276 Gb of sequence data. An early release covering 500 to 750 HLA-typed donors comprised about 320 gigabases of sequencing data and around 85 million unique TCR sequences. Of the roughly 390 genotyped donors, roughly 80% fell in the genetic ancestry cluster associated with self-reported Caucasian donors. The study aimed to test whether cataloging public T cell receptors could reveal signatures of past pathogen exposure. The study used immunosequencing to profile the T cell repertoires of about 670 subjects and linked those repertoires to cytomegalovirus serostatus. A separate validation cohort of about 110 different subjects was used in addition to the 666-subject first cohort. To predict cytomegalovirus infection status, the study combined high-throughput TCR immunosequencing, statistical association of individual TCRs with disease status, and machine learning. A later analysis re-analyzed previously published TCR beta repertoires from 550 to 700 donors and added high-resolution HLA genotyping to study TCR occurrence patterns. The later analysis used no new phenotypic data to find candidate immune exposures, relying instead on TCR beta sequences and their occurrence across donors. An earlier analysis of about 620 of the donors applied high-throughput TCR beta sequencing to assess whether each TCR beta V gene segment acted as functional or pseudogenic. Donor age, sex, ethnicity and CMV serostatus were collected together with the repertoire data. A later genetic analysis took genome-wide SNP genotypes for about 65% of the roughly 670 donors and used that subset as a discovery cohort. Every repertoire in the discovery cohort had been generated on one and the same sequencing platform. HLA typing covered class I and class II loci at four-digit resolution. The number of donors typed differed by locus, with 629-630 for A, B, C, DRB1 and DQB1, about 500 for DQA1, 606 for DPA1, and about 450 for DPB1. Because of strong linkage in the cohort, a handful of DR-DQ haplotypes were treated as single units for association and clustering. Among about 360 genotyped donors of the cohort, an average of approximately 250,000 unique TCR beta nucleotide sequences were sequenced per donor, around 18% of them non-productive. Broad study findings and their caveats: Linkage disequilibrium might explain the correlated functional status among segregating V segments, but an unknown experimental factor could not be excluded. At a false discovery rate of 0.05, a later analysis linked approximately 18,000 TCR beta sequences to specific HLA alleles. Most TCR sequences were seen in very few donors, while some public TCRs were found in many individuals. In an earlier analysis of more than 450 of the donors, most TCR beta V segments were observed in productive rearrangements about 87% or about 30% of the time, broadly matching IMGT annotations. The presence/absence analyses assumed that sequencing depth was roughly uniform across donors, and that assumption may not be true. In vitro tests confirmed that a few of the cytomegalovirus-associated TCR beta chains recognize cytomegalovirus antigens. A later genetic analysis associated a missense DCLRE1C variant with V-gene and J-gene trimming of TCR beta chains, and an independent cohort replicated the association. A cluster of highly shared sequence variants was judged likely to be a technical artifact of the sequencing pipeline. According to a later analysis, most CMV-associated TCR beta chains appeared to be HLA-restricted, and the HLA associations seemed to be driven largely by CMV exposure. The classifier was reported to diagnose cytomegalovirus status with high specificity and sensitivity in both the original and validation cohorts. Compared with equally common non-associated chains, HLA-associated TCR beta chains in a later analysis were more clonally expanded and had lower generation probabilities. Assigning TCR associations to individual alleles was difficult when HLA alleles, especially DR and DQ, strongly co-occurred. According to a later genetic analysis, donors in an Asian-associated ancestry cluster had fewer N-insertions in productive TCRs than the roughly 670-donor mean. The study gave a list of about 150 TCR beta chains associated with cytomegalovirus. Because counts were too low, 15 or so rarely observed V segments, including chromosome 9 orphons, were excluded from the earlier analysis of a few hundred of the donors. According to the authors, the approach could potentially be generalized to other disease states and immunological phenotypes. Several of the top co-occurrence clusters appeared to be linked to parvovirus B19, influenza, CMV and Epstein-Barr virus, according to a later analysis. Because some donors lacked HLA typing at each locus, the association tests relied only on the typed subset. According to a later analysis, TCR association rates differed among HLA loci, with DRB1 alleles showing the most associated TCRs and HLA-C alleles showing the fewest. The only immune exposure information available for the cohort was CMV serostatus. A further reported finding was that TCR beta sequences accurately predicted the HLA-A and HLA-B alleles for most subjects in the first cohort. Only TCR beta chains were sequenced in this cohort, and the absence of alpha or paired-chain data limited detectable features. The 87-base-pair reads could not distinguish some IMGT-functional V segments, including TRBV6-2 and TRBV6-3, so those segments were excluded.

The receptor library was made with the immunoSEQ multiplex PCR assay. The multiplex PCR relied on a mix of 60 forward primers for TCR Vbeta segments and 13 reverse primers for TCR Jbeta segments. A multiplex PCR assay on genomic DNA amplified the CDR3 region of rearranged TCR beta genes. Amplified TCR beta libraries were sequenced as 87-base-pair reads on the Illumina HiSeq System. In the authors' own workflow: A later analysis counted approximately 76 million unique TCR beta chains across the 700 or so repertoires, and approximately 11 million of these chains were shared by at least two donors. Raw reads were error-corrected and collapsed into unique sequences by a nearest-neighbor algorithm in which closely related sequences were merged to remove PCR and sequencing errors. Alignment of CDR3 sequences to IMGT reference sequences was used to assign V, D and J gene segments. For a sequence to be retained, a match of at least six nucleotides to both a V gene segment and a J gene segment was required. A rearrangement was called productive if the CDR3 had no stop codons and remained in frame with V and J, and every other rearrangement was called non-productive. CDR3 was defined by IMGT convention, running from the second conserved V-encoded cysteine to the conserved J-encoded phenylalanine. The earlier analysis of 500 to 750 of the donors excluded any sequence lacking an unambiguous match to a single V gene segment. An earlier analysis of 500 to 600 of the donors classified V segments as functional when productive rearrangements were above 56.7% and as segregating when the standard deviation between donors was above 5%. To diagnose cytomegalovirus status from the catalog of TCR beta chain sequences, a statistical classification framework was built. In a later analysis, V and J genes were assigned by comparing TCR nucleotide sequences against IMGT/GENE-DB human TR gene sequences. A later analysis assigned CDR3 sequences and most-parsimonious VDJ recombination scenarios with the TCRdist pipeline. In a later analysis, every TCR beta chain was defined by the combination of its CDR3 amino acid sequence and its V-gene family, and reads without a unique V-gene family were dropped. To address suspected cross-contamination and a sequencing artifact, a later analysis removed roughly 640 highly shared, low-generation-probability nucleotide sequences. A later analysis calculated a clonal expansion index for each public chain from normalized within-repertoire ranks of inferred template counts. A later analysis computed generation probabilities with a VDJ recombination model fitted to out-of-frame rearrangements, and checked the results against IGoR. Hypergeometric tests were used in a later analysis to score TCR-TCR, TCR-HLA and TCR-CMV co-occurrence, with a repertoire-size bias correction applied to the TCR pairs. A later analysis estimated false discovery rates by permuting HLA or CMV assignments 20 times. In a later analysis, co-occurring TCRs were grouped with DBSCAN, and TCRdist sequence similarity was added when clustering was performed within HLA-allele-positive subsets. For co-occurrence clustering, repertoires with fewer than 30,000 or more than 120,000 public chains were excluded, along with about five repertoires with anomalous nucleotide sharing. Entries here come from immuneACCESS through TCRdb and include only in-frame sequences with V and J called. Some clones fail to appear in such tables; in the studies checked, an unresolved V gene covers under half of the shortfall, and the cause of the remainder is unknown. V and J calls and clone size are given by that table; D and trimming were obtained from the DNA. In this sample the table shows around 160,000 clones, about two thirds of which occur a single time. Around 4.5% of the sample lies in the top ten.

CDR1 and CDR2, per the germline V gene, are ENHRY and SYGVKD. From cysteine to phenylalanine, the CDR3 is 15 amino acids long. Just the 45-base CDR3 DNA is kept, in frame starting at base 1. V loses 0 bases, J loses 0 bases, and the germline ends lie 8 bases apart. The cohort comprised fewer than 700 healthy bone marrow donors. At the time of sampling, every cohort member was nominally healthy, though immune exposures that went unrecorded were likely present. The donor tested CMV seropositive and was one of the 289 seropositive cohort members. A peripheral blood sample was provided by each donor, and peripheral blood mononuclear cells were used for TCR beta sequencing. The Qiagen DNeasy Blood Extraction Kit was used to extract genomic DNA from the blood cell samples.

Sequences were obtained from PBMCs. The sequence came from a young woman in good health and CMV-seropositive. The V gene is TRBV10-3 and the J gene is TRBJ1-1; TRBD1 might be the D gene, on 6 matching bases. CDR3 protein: CAISESPGVNTEAFF. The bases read TGTGCCATCAGTGAGTCGCCAGGGGTGAACACTGAAGCTTTCTTT.